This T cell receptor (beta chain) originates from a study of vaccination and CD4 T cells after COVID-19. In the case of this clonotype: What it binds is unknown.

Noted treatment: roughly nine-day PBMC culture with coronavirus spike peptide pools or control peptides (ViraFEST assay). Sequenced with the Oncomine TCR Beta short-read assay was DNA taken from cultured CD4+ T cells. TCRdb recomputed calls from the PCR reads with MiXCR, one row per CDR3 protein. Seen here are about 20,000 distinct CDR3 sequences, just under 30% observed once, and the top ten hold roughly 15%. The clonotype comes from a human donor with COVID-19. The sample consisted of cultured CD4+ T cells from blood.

The CDR3 reads CASSPGSSGGNTIYF. The CDR3 DNA sequence: TGCGCCAGCAGCCCGGGCAGCTCGGGAGGAAACACCATATATTTT. V and J are TRBV5-1 and TRBJ1-3; D remains ambiguous. Deletions cut 4 bases from V and 4 bases from J, with 15 bases between. In germline, CDR1 is SGHRS, CDR2 YFSETQ. CDR3 length equals 15 residues.